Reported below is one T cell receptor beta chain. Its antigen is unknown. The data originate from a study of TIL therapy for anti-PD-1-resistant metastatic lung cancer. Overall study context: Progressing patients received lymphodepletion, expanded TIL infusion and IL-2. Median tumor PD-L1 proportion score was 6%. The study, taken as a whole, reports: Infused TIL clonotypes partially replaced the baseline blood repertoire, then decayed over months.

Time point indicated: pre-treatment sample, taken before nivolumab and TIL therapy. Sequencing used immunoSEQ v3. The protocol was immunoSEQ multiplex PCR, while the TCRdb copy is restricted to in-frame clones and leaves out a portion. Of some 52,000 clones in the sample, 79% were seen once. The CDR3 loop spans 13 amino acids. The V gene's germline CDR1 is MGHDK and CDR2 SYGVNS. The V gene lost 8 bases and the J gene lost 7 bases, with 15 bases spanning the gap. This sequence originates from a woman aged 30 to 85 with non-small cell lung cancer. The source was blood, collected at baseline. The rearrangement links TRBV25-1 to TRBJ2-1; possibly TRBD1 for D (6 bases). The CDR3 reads CASGNRVGNEQFF. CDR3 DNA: TGTGCCAGCGGAAACAGGGTGGGTAATGAGCAGTTCTTC.